Shown below are 23 T cell receptor beta chains from a single sample sequenced in a study of T cell repertoires in cytomegalovirus infection. No cognate antigen is known for these TCRs. TCRdb redid the calling of the reads with MiXCR, one entry per CDR3 protein. This table has under 850,000 distinct CDR3 sequences, roughly a third appearing once. The starting material was cultured PBMCs, obtained from culture after CMV antigen stimulation. These receptors originate from a human donor in good health (CMV status not recorded). Some clones in this sample may be carry-over from other donors' samples.

The J gene is TRBJ2-1, the V gene TRBV30, with 10 positions matching TRBD1. Germline V gene data show CDR1 as GTSNPN and CDR2 as SVGIG (reference sequence). Germline trimming cut 5 bases from V and 6 bases from J; bases unmatched to any gene: 10. The CDR3 is made up of 15 amino acids. The CDR3 DNA is TGTGCCTGGTGCCGGGACAGGGGCGGGTTCAATGAGCAGTTCTTC. This translates into CAWCRDRGGFNEQFF.

This chain connects TRBV2 to TRBJ1-5, with D perhaps TRBD1 (5 bases). The CDR3 has 15 residues. The V end was cut by 1 base, the J end by 1 base, with 8 bases between. Germline values: CDR1 SNHLY, CDR2 FYNNEI. CDR3 nucleotide sequence: TGTGCCAGCAGTGAAGGGGGGGTGAGCAATCAGCCCCAGCATTTT. Translation gives CASSEGGVSNQPQHF.

The chain links TRBV5-1 to TRBJ2-2; D is possibly TRBD1 (6 bases). Germline CDR1 SGHRS, CDR2 YFSETQ. The CDR3 spans 16 residues. V was cut by 0 bases and J by 3 bases, with 12 bases left in between. In nucleotides, the CDR3 is TGCGCCAGCAGCTTGGCCCCGGGACATGACACCGGGGAGCTGTTTTTT. Translation gives CASSLAPGHDTGELFF.

The genes are TRBV9 and TRBJ2-5; 10 positions agree with TRBD2. The CDR3 runs to 15 residues. In germline, CDR1 is SGDLS, CDR2 YYNGEE. Germline trimming cut 1 base from V and 4 bases from J; bases unmatched to any gene: 4. CDR3 protein: CASSVTVAGGETQYF. For the CDR3, the DNA is TGTGCCAGCAGCGTAACGGTAGCGGGGGGAGAGACCCAGTACTTC.

The V gene is TRBV5-4, the J gene TRBJ2-6, with 11 nucleotides matching TRBD2. J lost 0 bases, V lost 6 bases, and 8 bases had no gene match. CDR1 and CDR2 from the germline V gene are SGHNT and YYREEE (reference sequence). The length of the CDR3 is 18 residues. The CDR3 region is CASNQGTSGPSGANVLTF. Written as DNA, the CDR3 is TGTGCCAGCAACCAGGGGACTAGCGGACCCTCTGGGGCCAACGTCCTGACTTTC. The complete variable domain, with remaining parts taken from reference TRBV5-4 and TRBJ2-6, reads ETGVTQSPTHLIKTRGQQVTLRCSSQSGHNTVSWYQQALGQGPQFIFQYYREEENGRGNFPPRFSGLQFPNYSSELNVNALELDDSALYLCASNQGTSGPSGANVLTFGAGSRLTVL.

In its sample, this clonotype was seen many times. This chain uses TRBV7-2 with TRBJ1-5; TRBD1 might be the D (6 bases). V gave up 5 bases and J gave up 0 bases, with 14 bases separating them. There are 16 residues in the CDR3. Germline V gene lookup returns CDR1 SGHTA and CDR2 FQGNSA. The CDR3 DNA reads TGTGCCAGCAGCACAAGGACAGCGAGTAGCAATCAGCCCCAGCATTTT. As protein: CASSTRTASSNQPQHF.

This clonotype has ten or more counts. The CDR3 here is CASSSELDTYSNQPQHF. In nucleotides, the CDR3 is TGTGCCAGCAGTTCCGAACTGGACACTTATAGCAATCAGCCCCAGCATTTT. The chain joins TRBV12-3 or TRBV12-4 to TRBJ1-5; D might be TRBD1 (5 bases). This CDR3 contains 17 residues. The V and J ends lost 4 bases and 0 bases respectively, with 16 bases between them.

There are many counts of this clonotype. The rearrangement links TRBV6-5 to TRBJ1-2, with D unclear. The V end was cut by 0 bases, the J end by 2 bases, with 7 bases between. CDR1 and CDR2 from the germline V gene are MNHEY and SVGAGI. This CDR3 region has 14 residues. The CDR3 region has the DNA TGTGCCAGCAGTTACTCACGGGAGAACTATGGCTACACCTTC. Residues: CASSYSRENYGYTF.

This rearrangement joins TRBV19 to TRBJ2-1; D is possibly TRBD1 (6 bases). The CDR3 is 17 residues long. Germline loops: CDR1 LNHDA, CDR2 SQIVND (reference sequence). V lost 7 bases and J lost 0, with 19 bases in between. The CDR3 sequence: CASKGWARGSSYNEQFF. CDR3 DNA sequence: TGTGCCAGTAAAGGCTGGGCGAGGGGGAGCTCCTACAATGAGCAGTTCTTC.

This sequence joins TRBV7-8 and TRBJ1-4; 8 bases are shared with TRBD1. Germline values: CDR1 SGHVS, CDR2 FQNEAQ. Trimming at V came to 5 bases and at J to 7 bases, leaving 9 bases not matched to a gene. This CDR3 is 15 amino acids long. The CDR3: CASSPLRTGIEKLFF. The CDR3 DNA reads as TGTGCCAGCAGCCCACTAAGGACAGGGATTGAAAAACTGTTTTTT.

This clonotype was recorded a few times. The V gene is TRBV2, the J gene TRBJ1-2, with D possibly being TRBD1 (6 bases). Per germline, CDR1 SNHLY and CDR2 FYNNEI. The CDR3 totals 15 residues. V gave up 3 bases and J gave up 0 bases, with 11 bases separating them. CDR3 sequence: CASSEGTPTNYGYTF. CDR3 bases: TGTGCCAGCAGTGAGGGGACACCAACTAACTATGGCTACACCTTC. Complete variable domain (other parts from reference TRBV2 and TRBJ1-2): EPEVTQTPSHQVTQMGQEVILRCVPISNHLYFYWYRQILGQKVEFLVSFYNNEISEKSEIFDDQFSVERPDGSNFTLKIRSTKLEDSAMYFCASSEGTPTNYGYTFGSGTRLTVV.

This clonotype was detected many times. The chain joins TRBV7-2 to TRBJ2-7, with 9 bases identical to TRBD1. The CDR3 runs 15 residues. Germline-derived CDR1 and CDR2 are SGHTA and FQGNSA. Trimming cost V 7 bases and J 1 base; bases outside gene matches: 8. In DNA, the CDR3 is TGTGCCAGCAACACCGGGACAGGGTTATCCTACGAGCAGTACTTC. Residues: CASNTGTGLSYEQYF.

This clonotype was counted many times. The rearrangement uses TRBV7-2 and TRBJ2-3; possibly TRBD1 for D (5 bases). Trimming shortened V by 1 base and J by 5 bases, and 10 bases separated the two germline ends. The germline gives CDR1 SGHTA, CDR2 FQGNSA. CDR3 size: 14 residues. Here the CDR3 DNA reads TGTGCCAGCAGCTTAGGAGACAGCCGAGATACGCAGTATTTT. It specifies CASSLGDSRDTQYF.

V is TRBV20-1 and J is TRBJ2-5, with 8 bases matching TRBD2. This CDR3 contains 14 residues. The ends lost 6 bases at V and 5 bases at J; junction bases unmatched: 11. Germline CDR1 DFQATT, CDR2 SNEGSKA (reference sequence). CDR3 protein: CSAHPGGSVETQYF. The CDR3 DNA reads as TGCAGTGCCCACCCGGGGGGGAGTGTGGAGACCCAGTACTTC.

This clonotype has only a few counts. This chain uses TRBV7-8 with TRBJ2-7; D is unclear. This CDR3 is 18 amino acids long. V was pared by 8 bases and J by 2 bases, with 28 bases between. Germline assignment: CDR1 SGHVS and CDR2 FQNEAQ. The CDR3 reads CASAGPLARRKPPYEQYF. The CDR3 nucleotides are TGTGCCAGCGCTGGCCCCCTTGCGAGGCGGAAGCCCCCCTACGAGCAGTACTTC.

This chain uses TRBV5-4 with TRBJ2-1; 13 bases are shared with TRBD2. Looked up from germline, CDR1 is SGHNT and CDR2 is YYREEE (reference sequence). Unmatched junction bases numbered 6, after V lost 1 base and J lost 8 bases. This CDR3 has 16 amino acids. The CDR3 DNA follows: TGTGCCAGCAGCTTGTTACTAGCGGGGGGGCTCGATGAGCAGTTCTTC. Translated: CASSLLLAGGLDEQFF.

Only a few counts were recorded for this clonotype. The chain is built from TRBV7-2 and TRBJ2-1; D call uncertain. Trimming took 2 bases from V and 8 from J, leaving 10 bases between them. The germline CDR1 and CDR2 sequences are SGHTA and FQGNSA. The CDR3 runs 13 residues. The CDR3 DNA sequence: TGTGCCAGCAGCTTAAGGTCCCCGGATGAGCAGTTCTTC. This encodes CASSLRSPDEQFF.

The chain links TRBV5-3 to TRBJ2-3, with D uncertain. TRBV5-3 is filed as an ORF, its function uncertain. The CDR3 totals 14 residues. The ends were cut back, 8 bases at V and 2 bases at J, with 15 bases in the middle. The chain's CDR3 is CASSPGPFTDTQYF. The CDR3 nucleotides read TGTGCCAGCAGCCCCGGGCCGTTCACAGATACGCAGTATTTT.

The table lists this clonotype with many counts. This chain connects TRBV7-2 to TRBJ2-1; perhaps TRBD2 as D (5 bases). V was pared by 5 bases and J by 0 bases, with 11 bases between. CDR1 and CDR2 (germline): SGHTA, FQGNSA. This CDR3 region has 15 residues. The CDR3 reads CASSLDGSSYNEQFF. The CDR3 nucleotides read TGTGCCAGCAGCCTAGATGGGAGCTCCTACAATGAGCAGTTCTTC.

In its sample, this clonotype was seen a few times. The rearrangement joins TRBV6-6 to TRBJ2-7; 7 bases map to TRBD2. The J segment lost 2 bases and the V segment lost 4 bases, leaving 8 bases of the junction unmatched. The CDR3 has 15 amino acids. From germline, CDR1 is MNHNY and CDR2 SVGAGI (reference sequence). In nucleotides, the CDR3 is TGTGCCAGCAGTTTAGGGGCAGCGGGGCCCTACGAGCAGTACTTC. It yields the protein CASSLGAAGPYEQYF.

The CDR3 is CATSGDRGLAAWVQETQYF. In nucleotides, the CDR3 is TGTGCCACCAGCGGGGACAGGGGGCTCGCTGCCTGGGTCCAAGAGACCCAGTACTTC. V and J are TRBV15 and TRBJ2-5; TRBD1 matches at 12 bases. J lost 1 base, V lost 5 bases, and 14 bases had no gene match. Germline lookup yields CDR1 LNHNV and CDR2 YYDKDF (reference sequence). This CDR3 is built from 19 residues.

This clonotype was found a few times. This chain links TRBV19 with TRBJ1-1; D is unresolved. Germline V gene lookup returns CDR1 LNHDA and CDR2 SQIVND (reference sequence). This CDR3 is built from 13 residues. With 4 bases removed from V and 6 bases from J, the gap between germline ends came to 12 bases. CDR3 sequence reads: CASSKSYLAEAFF. The CDR3 bases are TGTGCCAGTAGTAAGAGTTACCTGGCTGAAGCTTTCTTT.

The chain has TRBV6-6 and TRBJ2-1, with D unresolved. Looked up from germline, CDR1 is MNHNY and CDR2 is SVGAGI (reference sequence). V lost 5 bases and J lost 2, with 10 bases in between. CDR3 length: 14 amino acids. Written as DNA, the CDR3 is TGTGCCAGCAGTGAGCAGTTGACCTACAATGAGCAGTTCTTC. Its translation is CASSEQLTYNEQFF.